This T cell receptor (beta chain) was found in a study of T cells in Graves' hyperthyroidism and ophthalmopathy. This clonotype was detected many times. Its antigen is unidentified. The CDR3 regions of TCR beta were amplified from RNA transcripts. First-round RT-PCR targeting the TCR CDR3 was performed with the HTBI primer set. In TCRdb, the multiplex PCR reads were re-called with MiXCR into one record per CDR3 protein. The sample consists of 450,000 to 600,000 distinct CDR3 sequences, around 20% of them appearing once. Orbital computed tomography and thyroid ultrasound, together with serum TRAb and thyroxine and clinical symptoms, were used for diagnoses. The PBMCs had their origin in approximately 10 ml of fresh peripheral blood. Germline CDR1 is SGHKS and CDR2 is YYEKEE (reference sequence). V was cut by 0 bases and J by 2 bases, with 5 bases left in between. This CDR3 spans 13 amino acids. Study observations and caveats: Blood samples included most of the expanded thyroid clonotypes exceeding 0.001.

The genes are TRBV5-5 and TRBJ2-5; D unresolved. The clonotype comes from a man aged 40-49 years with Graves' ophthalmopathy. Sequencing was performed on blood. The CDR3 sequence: CASSLEGQETQYF. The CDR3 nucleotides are TGTGCCAGCAGCTTGGAAGGGCAAGAGACCCAGTACTTC.